This T cell receptor (beta chain) stems from a study of shared clonotypes between healthy human individuals. Study overall: There were three CD4 naive, three CD4 memory, two CD8 naive and one CD8 memory plates per donor.

General observations from the study: Clonotypes shared by all four sorted-subset donors had higher generation probabilities than non-shared clonotypes. Across subsets, estimated richness was generally greater for naive than for memory populations.

Repertoires were generated with immunoSEQ multiplex PCR, while TCRdb's copy carries only in-frame clones and drops some. The sample shows about 650,000 clones, about 95% of them seen only once. This clone was counted a single time. Its antigen is unidentified. CDR3 length equals 12 residues. V gave up 3 bases and J gave up 6 bases, with 8 bases separating them. Germline CDR1 MGHRA, CDR2 YSYEKL. The naive CD8 subset, CD45RO-negative cells positively selected for CCR7, excluded terminally differentiated effector memory CD45RA+ cells. Each of the donors was a healthy adult who was HIV-negative and had not had a recent acute infection or vaccination.

The gene calls are TRBV4-1 and TRBJ1-2; the D gene is possibly TRBD1 (6 bases). The sequence was obtained from a woman in her twenties or thirties in good health. Sample: naive CD8+ T cells sorted from blood. As DNA, the CDR3 is TGCGCCAGCAGCCAGGGGGCGGATGGCTACACCTTC. Its protein product is CASSQGADGYTF.